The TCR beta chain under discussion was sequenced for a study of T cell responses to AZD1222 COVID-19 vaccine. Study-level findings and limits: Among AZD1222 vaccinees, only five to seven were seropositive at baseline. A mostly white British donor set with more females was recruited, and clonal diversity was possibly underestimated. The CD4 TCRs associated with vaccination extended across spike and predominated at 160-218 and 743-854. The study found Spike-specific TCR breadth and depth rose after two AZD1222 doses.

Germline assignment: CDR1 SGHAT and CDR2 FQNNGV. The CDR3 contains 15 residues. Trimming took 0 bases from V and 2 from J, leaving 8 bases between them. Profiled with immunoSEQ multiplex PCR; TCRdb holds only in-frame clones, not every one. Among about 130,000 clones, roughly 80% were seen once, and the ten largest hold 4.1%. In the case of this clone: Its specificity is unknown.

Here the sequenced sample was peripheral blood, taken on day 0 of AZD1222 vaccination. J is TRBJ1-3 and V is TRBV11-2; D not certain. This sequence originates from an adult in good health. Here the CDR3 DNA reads TGTGCCAGCAGCTTAGAATGGGTGGCTGGAAACACCATATATTTT. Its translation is CASSLEWVAGNTIYF. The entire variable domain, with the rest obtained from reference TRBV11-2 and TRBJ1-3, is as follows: EAGVAQSPRYKIIEKRQSVAFWCNPISGHATLYWYQQILGQGPKLLIQFQNNGVVDDSQLPKDRFSAERLKGVDSTLKIQPAKLEDSAVYLCASSLEWVAGNTIYFGEGSWLTVV.